The rows below give T cell receptor beta chains drawn from one sample of a study of vaccination and CD4 T cells after COVID-19. No antigen is known for these receptors. TCRdb re-called the PCR reads through MiXCR, storing one row per CDR3 protein. The sample lists more than 6,000 distinct CDR3 sequences, around three fifths seen once, with 15% to 20% in the top ten. Source: cultured CD4+ T cells from blood, taken after SARS-CoV-2 vaccination. These receptors came from a human donor with COVID-19. Both conserved end residues are part of each CDR3. The order of the fields is J gene, V gene, D gene, CDR3 length, clone size, CDR3 DNA, CDR3 protein. The D gene is left open where the match is weak. Not every row has a clone size; where given, it reads once, few, many or a size class.

TRBJ1-2 TRBV7-6 TRBD1 13 NA TGTGCCAGCAGCTTCCGGACAGGGGATGGCTACACCTTC CASSFRTGDGYTF
TRBJ1-6 TRBV20-1 NA 14 few TGCAGTGCTAGATTGCAGGGCCCTGATTCACCCCTCCACTTT CSARLQGPDSPLHF
TRBJ2-7 TRBV20-1 TRBD2 12 once TGCAGTGCTAGACGGGGGGACTACGAGCAGTACTTC CSARRGDYEQYF
TRBJ2-1 TRBV7-7 TRBD2 15 NA TGTGCTAGCAGCAATCTAGCGGGGGGTGATCATGAGCAGTTCTTC CASSNLAGGDHEQFF
TRBJ2-7 TRBV20-1 NA 15 NA TGCAGTGCTTTCGCATATATCGGAAACCCCTACGAGCAGTACTTC CSAFAYIGNPYEQYF
TRBJ1-5 TRBV20-1 NA 11 NA TGCAGTGCGGCAGGGGCCGGGCCCCAGCATTTT CSAAGAGPQHF
TRBJ2-1 TRBV7-2 TRBD2 15 NA TGTGCCAGCAGTCCCTTGGGCGGGGGGTTAGATGAGCAGTTCTTC CASSPLGGGLDEQFF
TRBJ1-2 TRBV7-2 NA 15 few TGTGCCAGCAGCTTAGTTGTGTTGGGGCGCTATGGCTACACCTTC CASSLVVLGRYGYTF
TRBJ2-5 TRBV29-1 NA 11 NA TGCAGCGTTGGGCCTAAAGAGACCCAGTACTTC CSVGPKETQYF
TRBJ2-7 TRBV6-2/TRBV6-3 NA 14 NA TGTGCCAGCAGTTACTTAGAAGGCTCCTACGAGCAGTACTTC CASSYLEGSYEQYF
TRBJ1-1 TRBV19 NA 17 NA TGTGCCAGTAGTATCATTTTCGGCAGGTTGGAGTTCGGTAAAGCTTTCTTT CASSIIFGRLEFGKAFF
TRBJ2-7 TRBV20-1 TRBD2 15 NA TGCAGTGCCCCCCGTTTGGCGGGGGGGCAAGGGGAGCAGTACTTC CSAPRLAGGQGEQYF
TRBJ1-6 TRBV6-1 NA 15 NA TGTGCCAGCAGGGCTACCGGGGGATATAATTCACCCCTCCACTTT CASRATGGYNSPLHF
TRBJ1-1 TRBV6-2/TRBV6-3 NA 14 NA TGTGCCAGCAGTTACCGCGGGATGAACACTGAAGCTTTCTTT CASSYRGMNTEAFF
TRBJ1-6 TRBV6-1 NA 16 few TGTGCCAGCAGTGACGGCGGGGGGCTTAGGGACTCACCCCTCCACTTT CASSDGGGLRDSPLHF
TRBJ1-5 TRBV6-1 NA 15 few TGTGCCAGCAGTGAAGCCCTAGGGGTGGCTCAGCCCCAGCATTTT CASSEALGVAQPQHF
TRBJ1-2 TRBV6-1 NA 15 few TGTGCCAGCAGTGAAGCCCCTAGAGGAAGCTATGGCTACACCTTC CASSEAPRGSYGYTF
TRBJ1-2 TRBV7-2 TRBD1 15 NA TGTGCCAGCAGCCGCGACAGGGTAGGAAACTATGGCTACACCTTC CASSRDRVGNYGYTF
TRBJ1-2 TRBV5-4 NA 13 NA TGTGCCAGCAGCTTGGGAGCGTCCTATGGCTACACCTTC CASSLGASYGYTF
TRBJ1-1 TRBV4-1 NA 15 few TGCGCCAGCAGCCGCTTCACAGCCATGAACACTGAAGCTTTCTTT CASSRFTAMNTEAFF
TRBJ1-1 TRBV7-2 NA 13 NA TGTGCCAGCAGCCCGGCTCAGAACACTGAAGCTTTCTTT CASSPAQNTEAFF
TRBJ1-1 TRBV20-1 NA 13 NA TGCAGTGCTCCGGGACAAGTGAACACTGAAGCTTTCTTT CSAPGQVNTEAFF
TRBJ1-2 TRBV6-2/TRBV6-3 NA 13 NA TGTGCCAGCAGTTACGATCTGGTCTATGGCTACACCTTC CASSYDLVYGYTF
TRBJ2-2 TRBV7-3 NA 14 once TGTGCCAGCAGCTTGGGCACGAACACCGGGGAGCTGTTTTTT CASSLGTNTGELFF
TRBJ1-1 TRBV28 NA 12 NA TGTGCCAGCAGCCTTTACAACGGGTTGGCTTTCTTT CASSLYNGLAFF
TRBJ2-5 TRBV5-1 TRBD1 15 NA TGCGCCAGCAGCTTGGGGGACAGGGGGCAGGAGACCCAGTACTTC CASSLGDRGQETQYF
TRBJ1-5 TRBV20-1 TRBD1 18 NA TGCAGTGCTAGGGTCCCGGGACAGGGGGCGCGGGGCAATCAGCCCCAGCATTTT CSARVPGQGARGNQPQHF
TRBJ1-1 TRBV11-3 NA 13 NA TGTGCCAGCAGCCAGGGGTTAAACACTGAAGCTTTCTTT CASSQGLNTEAFF
TRBJ1-2 TRBV7-2 NA 15 NA TGTGCCAGCAGCTTAGCCCGGCGGCAGACCTATGGCTACACCTTC CASSLARRQTYGYTF
TRBJ2-3 TRBV7-2 TRBD2 17 NA TGTGCCAGCAGCTTAGAAGTCGATAGCGGGGGTGCAGATACGCAGTATTTT CASSLEVDSGGADTQYF
TRBJ2-5 TRBV20-1 TRBD1 14 few TGCAGTGCGGGATCCGGGACAGGGGTAGAGACCCAGTACTTC CSAGSGTGVETQYF
TRBJ2-4 TRBV6-5 NA 14 NA TGTGCCAGCAGTTATGGCGGAGCCAAAAACATTCAGTACTTC CASSYGGAKNIQYF
TRBJ1-6 TRBV21-1 NA 15 NA TGTGCCAGCAGCAAAGCGGATTGTAAGGTTTCACCCCTCCACTTT CASSKADCKVSPLHF
TRBJ1-2 TRBV11-1 NA 12 NA TGTGCCAGCAGCTTAGACCGGAGGGGCTACACCTTC CASSLDRRGYTF
TRBJ1-1 TRBV7-9 TRBD1 20 NA TGTGCCAGCAGCTCCTTTGGATCCACAGGGGGTGATGGGTCGGGCACTGAAGCTTTCTTT CASSSFGSTGGDGSGTEAFF